This T cell receptor beta chain was found in a study of T-cell memory formation after mild COVID-19. Background on the study: TCR clustering was largely donor specific.

TCRdb passed the 5' RACE reads through MiXCR, listing each CDR3 protein once. The sample contains about 600,000 distinct CDR3 sequences, less than 25% of which appear only once. This clonotype was detected ten times or more. Its specificity is unknown. Study-wide results and limits: Some SARS-CoV-2-responding clones were already detected in memory before infection.

The germline V gene encodes CDR1 SGHAT and CDR2 FQNNGV. Deletions cut 3 bases from V and 10 bases from J, with 16 bases between. CDR3 length equals 14 residues. J is TRBJ2-1 and V is TRBV11-2, with D possibly TRBD2 on 6 matching bases. The sequenced material came from PBMCs or a T cell subset sorted from them (not recorded which). The origin of this receptor is an adult woman who had mild COVID-19 (a few samples of this study predate the infection). Cell type and time point are not known. CDR3 bases: TGTGCCAGCAGCTTCCGGGACTCGACGGAAGAGCAGTTCTTC. Translation gives CASSFRDSTEEQFF.